This T cell receptor (beta chain) was profiled in a study of cytomegalovirus exposure and HLA in healthy donors. Whole-study context: Caucasian-associated ancestry cluster membership applied to under 85% of several hundred genotyped donors.

Germline loops: CDR1 SGHAT, CDR2 FQNNGV. The CDR3 is 17 residues long. With V trimmed by 4 bases and J by 2 bases, 4 bases remained unmatched. The PCR used 60 Vbeta and 13 Jbeta primers. Only in-frame clones appear in the TCRdb table, and some are missing; sequencing was by immunoSEQ multiplex PCR. The table shows 230,000 or so clones, with around 90% occurring only once. This receptor was identified in a girl aged 2 to 9 in good health and CMV-seronegative. The genes are TRBV11-2 and TRBJ2-3, with 15 bases that match TRBD2. The specimen was PBMCs. DNA of the CDR3: TGTGCCAGCAGCTCCGGACTAGCGGGGGGGAACACAGATACGCAGTATTTT. It codes for CASSSGLAGGNTDTQYF.